The present T cell receptor (beta chain) was sequenced within a study of T cell responses to AZD1222 COVID-19 vaccine. Findings and limits, study-wide: Mostly white British, mostly female donors; authors suggested clonal diversity may be underestimated.

Assay used: immunoSEQ multiplex PCR; TCRdb lists only in-frame clones, some missing. The sample contains fewer than 200,000 clones, around nine tenths of which appear only once. Investigators merged groups given second doses at roughly 4 or roughly 12 weeks. In the case of this clone: Its antigen is undetermined.

Deletions cut 4 bases from V and 5 bases from J, with 28 bases between. Germline V CDR1 and CDR2: KGHDR, SFDVKD. The CDR3 loop spans 19 amino acids. Sequencing was performed on peripheral blood, taken 28 days after the second AZD1222 dose. This receptor was obtained from an adult who received the AZD1222 COVID-19 vaccine. The chain carries TRBV24-1 and TRBJ1-1; a possible D gene is TRBD1 (5 bases). For the CDR3, the DNA is TGTGCCACCAGTGAGGGGGGACTCCGCTTCGTGGAGGGCTGGACTGAAGCTTTCTTT. Encoded protein: CATSEGGLRFVEGWTEAFF.